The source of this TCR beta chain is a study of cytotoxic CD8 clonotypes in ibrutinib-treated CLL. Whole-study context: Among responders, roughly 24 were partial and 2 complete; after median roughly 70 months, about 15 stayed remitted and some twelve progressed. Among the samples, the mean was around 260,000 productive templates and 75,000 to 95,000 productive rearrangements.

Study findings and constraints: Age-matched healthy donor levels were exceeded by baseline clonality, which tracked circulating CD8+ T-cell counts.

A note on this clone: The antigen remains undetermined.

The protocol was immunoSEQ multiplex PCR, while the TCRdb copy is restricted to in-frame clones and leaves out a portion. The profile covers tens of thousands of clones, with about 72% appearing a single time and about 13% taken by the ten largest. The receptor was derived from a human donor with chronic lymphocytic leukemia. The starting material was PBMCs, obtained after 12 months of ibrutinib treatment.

CDR3 region: CASSQWGGLLVYTF. Here the CDR3 DNA reads TGCGCCAGCAGCCAGTGGGGCGGGTTATTAGTCTACACCTTC. The chain employs TRBV4-1 and TRBJ1-2; a possible D gene is TRBD1 (5 bases). V was pared by 3 bases and J by 10 bases, with 18 bases between. Per germline, CDR1 MGHRA and CDR2 YSYEKL. The CDR3 is 14 residues long.